This TCR beta chain was recovered during a study of T cells in women clearing cervical HPV infection (dated by TCRdb to 2017 to 2018). Context from the whole study: The cases were about 23 women with histologically confirmed HPV16-related CIN3 or worse, and 2 of those women had invasive cancers. Cases and controls were matched on year of sample collection and on age within five years. Among cases, blood sampling came a median of approximately 150 days after lesion detection, with an interquartile range of about 80 to 220 days. Five blinded duplicates per group were added as quality controls, giving around 60 samples: approximately 50 participants and around ten replicates. The parent cohort enrolled 10,000 to 13,000 women aged 18 or older in Guanacaste, Costa Rica, during about 1992 to 1995 and followed them for 7 to 8 years. Blood from cases was collected at the visit where the lesion was first found, while blood from controls was collected once the infection could no longer be detected. The exploratory proof-of-principle case-control study was nested within the Guanacaste HPV Natural History Study in Costa Rica and compared TCR repertoires across cervical HPV16 outcomes. Median age was approximately 36 years in cases versus around 37 in controls, and baseline characteristics did not differ significantly. HLA typing was available for only a few women, so HLA type could not be excluded as a confounder. The controls were fewer than 30 women whose single incident HPV16 infection cleared within 12 months with no development of precancer or cancer. The study at large found these results: Significantly higher TCR repertoire richness was observed in CIN3+ cases than in controls across sequencing depths, whereas no difference in evenness was found. Because T-cell numbers per sample were unknown, differences in richness could reflect varying T-cell content rather than repertoire biology. The cross-sectional design could not show whether the associations came before the infection or were a result of it, and neither effector/memory subsets nor HPV-specific T cells were isolated. Random forest classifiers combining richness and V gene abundances distinguished cases from controls with an estimated AUC of 0.83. TRBV6-7 relative abundance was lower in cases than in controls (0.11% versus 0.16%; Bonferroni P = 0.0008).

TCR beta CDR3 regions were amplified by multiplex PCR using the immunoSEQ assay from an average of roughly 1,300 ng genomic DNA per sample. The assay corrected primer bias using a complete synthetic TCR repertoire to establish an amplification baseline. Amplicons were sequenced on the Illumina platform. From the authors' description of their analysis: Sequences were error-corrected by clustering with frequency ratios and a modified nearest-neighbor algorithm and were then analyzed in the immunoSEQ Analyzer with IMGT gene definitions. At each rarefaction depth, TCR richness and evenness were averaged across 20 rarefaction repeats, and samples with fewer sequences than that depth were excluded. V, D and J gene relative abundances were compared between groups with Wilcoxon rank sum tests, applying FDR correction. An intraclass correlation of 95% to 97% for TCR richness and an average of roughly 76% across 65 to 70 gene segments were obtained from the blinded duplicates. TCRdb limited this immuneACCESS table to in-frame rearrangements with V and J called. A share of clones is missing; checked studies link under half to unresolved V genes, and the rest is unexplained. V and J calls and clone size are those listed in that table; D and trimming were worked out from the DNA. The sample's clone listing holds about 44,000 clones. The top ten clonotypes cover approximately 1.2% of the sample.

CDR1 and CDR2, looked up from the germline V gene, are SGHRS and YFSETQ. The junction shows trimming of 2 bases on V and 8 bases on J, and the gene matches do not reach 4 bases of it. Inclusive of the bounding cysteine and phenylalanine, the CDR3 is 14 residues long. Of the CDR3's DNA, 33 bases were read; they are in frame from base 1. For this clone: Which antigen it targets is not known. The CDR3 goes on 3 residues after the read ends, and that part is filled in from the germline J gene.

Every participant had a single incident cervical HPV16 infection, and prevalent HPV16 infections were excluded. Cervical HPV DNA was detected with MY09/MY11 PCR, and genotyping was done by dot-blot hybridization. About 15 mL of heparinized blood were centrifuged, and the buffy coat was aliquoted, frozen at -30°C, then stored at -80°C. Genomic DNA was extracted from buffy coat specimens using QIAGEN kits. Sequencing input: blood buffy coat. The chain was built from TRBV5-1 and TRBJ2-2; 9 bases in the middle match TRBD1. The receptor comes from a woman aged 18 to 75 with a cervical HPV16 infection that either progressed to CIN3+ or cleared (not recorded which). The sequenced part of the CDR3 DNA is TGCGCCAGCAGCTTACAGGGGGCTGCTGGGGAG. The translation is CASSLQGAAGE. The whole CDR3 sequence is CASSLQGAAGELFF. The entire variable domain, with the stretches around the CDR3 drawn from the reference TRBV5-1 and TRBJ2-2 proteins, is KAGVTQTPRYLIKTRGQQVTLSCSPISGHRSVSWYQQTPGQGLQFLFEYFSETQRNKGNFPGRFSGRQFSNSRSEMNVSTLELGDSALYLCASSLQGAAGELFFGEGSRLTVL.